This T cell receptor (beta chain) came from a study of cytomegalovirus exposure and HLA in healthy donors. In the study overall: Samples from HLA-typed donors yielded approximately 88 million unique TCRs in an early data release.

Broader study findings: It is likely that the observed cluster of highly shared sequence variants was a sequencing artifact. Prior analysis indicated that the majority of TCR beta V segments exhibited productivity approximately 87% or approximately 30% of the time. There were some public TCRs occurring in many donors, but most TCR sequences were rare.

For this clone: Its antigen is currently unknown.

With 4 bases removed from V and 3 bases from J, the gap between germline ends came to 13 bases. The germline V gene has CDR1 SGHRS and CDR2 YFSETQ. This CDR3 is built from 14 residues. The PCR ran on 60 Vbeta and 13 Jbeta primers. Sequencing used immunoSEQ multiplex PCR; TCRdb keeps in-frame clones, though not all of them. The data show about 200,000 clones, about 87% seen once. This clonotype originated in a woman under 30 in good health and CMV-seronegative. The sample taken for sequencing was PBMCs. The rearrangement uses TRBV5-1 and TRBJ1-1; D is perhaps TRBD1 (6 bases). The DNA of the CDR3 is TGCGCCAGCAGCGAAACAGGGTTGGACACTGAAGCTTTCTTT. Its protein product is CASSETGLDTEAFF.